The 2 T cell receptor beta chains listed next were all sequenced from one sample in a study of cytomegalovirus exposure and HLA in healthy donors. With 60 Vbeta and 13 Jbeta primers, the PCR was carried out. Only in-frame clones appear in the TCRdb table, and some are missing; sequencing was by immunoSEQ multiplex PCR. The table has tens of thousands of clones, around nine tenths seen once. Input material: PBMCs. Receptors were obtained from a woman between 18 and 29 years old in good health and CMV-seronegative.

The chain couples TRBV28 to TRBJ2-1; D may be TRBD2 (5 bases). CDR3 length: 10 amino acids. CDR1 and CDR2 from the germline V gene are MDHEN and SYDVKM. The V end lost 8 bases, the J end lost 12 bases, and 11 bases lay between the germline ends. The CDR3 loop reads CASFGAGQFF. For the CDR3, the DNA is TGTGCCAGCTTTGGCGCGGGGCAGTTCTTC.

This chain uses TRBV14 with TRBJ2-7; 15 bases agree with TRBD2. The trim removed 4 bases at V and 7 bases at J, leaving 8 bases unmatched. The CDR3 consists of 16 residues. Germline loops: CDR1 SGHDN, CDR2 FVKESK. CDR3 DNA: TGTGCCAGCAGCCGCGGACTAGCGGGAGGGGTAGGTGAGCAGTACTTC. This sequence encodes CASSRGLAGGVGEQYF.